The 8 T cell receptor beta chains below all came from one sample that was sequenced in a study of T cell responses to AZD1222 COVID-19 vaccine. Clones were sequenced by immunoSEQ multiplex PCR, and TCRdb holds only the in-frame ones, with some missing. The sample has 65,000 to 95,000 clones, approximately 85% seen once. This specimen consisted of peripheral blood, obtained 28 days after the second AZD1222 dose. These receptors came from an adult who received the AZD1222 COVID-19 vaccine.

The chain recombines TRBV12-3 or TRBV12-4 with TRBJ2-5; D not resolved. This CDR3 has 13 amino acids. V was clipped by 3 bases and J by 3 bases, with 8 bases between them. The CDR3 spells CASSFGLKETQYF. The CDR3 nucleotides read TGTGCCAGCAGTTTTGGGTTAAAAGAGACCCAGTACTTC.

The chain uses TRBV11-2 and TRBJ2-7, with D possibly being TRBD1 (8 bases). This CDR3 comprises 14 residues. The V gene lost 4 bases and the J gene lost 9 bases, with 19 bases spanning the gap. Germline V CDR1 and CDR2: SGHAT, FQNNGV. CDR3 nucleotide sequence: TGTGCCAGCAGCTCGACGGGAGGACAGGGCCGGCAGTACTTC. Amino acids: CASSSTGGQGRQYF.

The genes are TRBV5-5 and TRBJ1-2; 7 bases fit TRBD1. The germline V gene encodes CDR1 SGHKS and CDR2 YYEKEE (reference sequence). The ends lost 4 bases at V and 4 bases at J; junction bases unmatched: 10. The CDR3 loop spans 15 amino acids. CDR3 DNA: TGTGCCAGCAGCCGCTTGGGACAGCCGTTCTATGGCTACACCTTC. The encoded protein is CASSRLGQPFYGYTF.

The rearrangement uses TRBV18 and TRBJ1-5, with D unclear. Germline V gives CDR1 KGHSH, CDR2 LQKENI. V shed 2 bases and J shed 2 bases, with 7 bases lying between them. The CDR3 contains 14 residues. In DNA, the CDR3 is TGTGCCAGCTCACCAGACGTGGGCAATCAGCCCCAGCATTTT. Translation gives CASSPDVGNQPQHF.

The genes are TRBV19 and TRBJ1-5, with D possibly TRBD1 on 5 matching bases. Germline V CDR1 and CDR2: LNHDA, SQIVND (reference sequence). The V end was cut by 4 bases, the J end by 0 bases, with 10 bases between. CDR3 size: 15 residues. This chain's CDR3 is CASSTGLHSNQPQHF. The DNA for the CDR3 is TGTGCCAGTAGTACAGGGTTGCATAGCAATCAGCCCCAGCATTTT.

The V gene is TRBV19, the J gene TRBJ1-2, with TRBD1 identical over 7 bases. The CDR3 extends over 18 amino acids. The junction had 15 bases not matched to a gene; V was cut back by 5 bases and J by 0 bases. Germline V gene sequence: CDR1 LNHDA, CDR2 SQIVND (reference sequence). CDR3 sequence: CASSPPPGQSFPNYGYTF. CDR3 coding DNA: TGTGCCAGTAGTCCTCCCCCGGGACAGAGCTTTCCTAACTATGGCTACACCTTC.

The V gene is TRBV2, the J gene TRBJ1-2, with D unclear. The germline V gene encodes CDR1 SNHLY and CDR2 FYNNEI. The CDR3 spans 13 residues. V was clipped by 6 bases and J by 8 bases, with 16 bases between them. CDR3 sequence (DNA): TGTGCCAGCAGGCTGAGGCAGAACTCCGGCTACACCTTC. Translated: CASRLRQNSGYTF.

The rearrangement uses TRBV10-2 and TRBJ1-1, with TRBD1 identical over 7 bases. Per the germline V gene, CDR1 is WSHSY and CDR2 is SAAADI. The CDR3 spans 14 residues. Germline trimming cut 2 bases from V and 6 bases from J; bases unmatched to any gene: 6. Here the CDR3 reads CASSERWQGAEAFF. CDR3 DNA: TGCGCCAGCAGTGAGAGATGGCAGGGGGCTGAAGCTTTCTTT.